The present entry profiles one T cell receptor beta chain with its context. V was shortened by 1 base and J by 8 bases, with 8 bases between the two germline ends. Germline V gene sequence: CDR1 SGHVS, CDR2 FNYEAQ. This CDR3 is 12 amino acids long. The sample belongs to a study of blood T cell repertoires in COVID-19. The table came from immunoSEQ multiplex PCR; TCRdb's copy has only in-frame clones and leaves some out. The sample lists over 100,000 clones, about 91% occurring once. The sample was peripheral blood. The chain combines TRBV7-6 with TRBJ1-1, with D hard to call. This clonotype was sampled from a human donor in a cohort sampled during active COVID-19. This chain's CDR3 is CASSLDPTEAFF. CDR3 nucleotide sequence: TGTGCCAGCAGCTTAGACCCGACAGAAGCTTTCTTT.